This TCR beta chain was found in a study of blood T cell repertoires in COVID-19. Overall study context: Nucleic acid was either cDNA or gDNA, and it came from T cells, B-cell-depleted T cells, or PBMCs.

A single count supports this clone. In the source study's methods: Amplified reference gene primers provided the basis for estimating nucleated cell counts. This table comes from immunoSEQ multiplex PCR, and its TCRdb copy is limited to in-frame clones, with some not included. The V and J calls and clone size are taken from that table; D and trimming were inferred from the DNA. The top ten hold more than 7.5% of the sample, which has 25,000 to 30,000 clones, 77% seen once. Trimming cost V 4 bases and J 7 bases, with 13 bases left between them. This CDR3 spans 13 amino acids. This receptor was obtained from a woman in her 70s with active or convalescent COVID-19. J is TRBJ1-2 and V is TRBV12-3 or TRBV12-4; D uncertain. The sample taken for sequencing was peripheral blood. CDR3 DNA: TGTGCCAGCAGTTCTCCGGGTCCCTTTGGCTACACCTTC. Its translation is CASSSPGPFGYTF.